These 26 T cell receptor beta chains originate from one sample sequenced in a study of blood T cell repertoires in COVID-19. Sequenced by immunoSEQ multiplex PCR; TCRdb stores in-frame clones only, minus some. The sample lists about 330,000 clones; approximately 90% were seen once. The specimen was PBMCs or T cells enriched from blood (not recorded which). The receptors derive from a woman between 18 and 30 years old who had recovered from COVID-19.

The rearrangement links TRBV6-5 to TRBJ2-3; tentatively, D is TRBD2 (5 bases). This CDR3 contains 14 residues. V was clipped by 9 bases and J by 1 base, with 14 bases between them. Germline V gene data show CDR1 as MNHEY and CDR2 as SVGAGI. CDR3 in amino acids: CASTRGGRTDTQYF. The CDR3 nucleotides read TGTGCCAGTACCCGCGGAGGACGCACAGATACGCAGTATTTT.

Here the CDR3 reads CASSLAGGRGDTQYF. The CDR3 DNA follows: TGTGCCAGCAGCTTAGCGGGGGGGCGTGGAGATACGCAGTATTTT. The gene calls are TRBV11-2 and TRBJ2-3; 8 nucleotides line up with TRBD2. V shed 1 base and J 5 bases; nucleotides not matched to a gene: 5. The CDR3 loop spans 15 amino acids. The germline V gene encodes CDR1 SGHAT and CDR2 FQNNGV.

This chain connects TRBV20-1 to TRBJ2-3; D possibly corresponds to TRBD2 (6 bases). CDR3 length: 15 amino acids. V was trimmed by 3 bases and J by 4 bases, leaving 17 bases between them. Germline V CDR1 and CDR2: DFQATT, SNEGSKA (reference sequence). CDR3: CSASPPPSDSDTQYF. The CDR3 coding sequence is TGCAGTGCTAGTCCCCCCCCTAGCGACTCAGATACGCAGTATTTT.

A word on this clone: A read error may account for a junction end that differs from germline. The DNA of the CDR3 is TGTGCCAGTATTATACTTCTAGCTAACTATGGCTACACCTTC. Its translation is CASIILLANYGYTF. The chain is built from TRBV19 and TRBJ1-2; D unresolved. Germline-derived CDR1 and CDR2 are LNHDA and SQIVND (reference sequence). The CDR3 spans 14 residues.

The chain links TRBV27 to TRBJ2-7; 9 bases match TRBD2. The CDR3 length is 14 residues. Per germline, CDR1 MNHEY and CDR2 SMNVEV (reference sequence). J was trimmed by 2 bases and V by 6 bases; bases with no gene match: 5. DNA for the CDR3: TGTGCCAGCAGAACCGGGACTAGCCCCTACGAGCAGTACTTC. This encodes CASRTGTSPYEQYF.

The genes are TRBV19 and TRBJ2-7; possibly TRBD2 for D (6 bases). CDR1 and CDR2 (germline): LNHDA, SQIVND (reference sequence). Trimming stripped 2 bases from V and 3 bases from J, with 11 bases between. This CDR3 is 14 amino acids long. The CDR3 bases are TGTGCCAGTAGTATAAGTCCGCGGGGCTACGAGCAGTACTTC. Translating it yields CASSISPRGYEQYF.

The chain employs TRBV28 and TRBJ1-2; no definite D call. The CDR3 covers 11 residues. Trimming shortened V by 7 bases and J by 13 bases, and 16 bases separated the two germline ends. Germline V gives CDR1 MDHEN, CDR2 SYDVKM. The CDR3 nucleotides are TGTGCCAGCAAGAGCCAGGACTCTTGCACCTTC. Translation gives CASKSQDSCTF.

The J gene is TRBJ1-2, the V gene TRBV7-2; unclear D gene. The CDR3 has 14 amino acids. The germline V gene encodes CDR1 SGHTA and CDR2 FQGNSA. The germline V and J ends were trimmed by 5 bases and 0 bases, with 10 bases remaining between them. The CDR3 sequence: CASSLQNSNYGYTF. The CDR3 region has the DNA TGTGCCAGCAGCCTACAGAATTCTAACTATGGCTACACCTTC.

This clone has only one observation. CDR3 sequence reads: CASSTLGTENTEAFF. In DNA, the CDR3 is TGCGCCAGCAGCACCCTCGGGACAGAGAACACTGAAGCTTTCTTT. The rearrangement joins TRBV5-1 to TRBJ1-1; 7 bases fit TRBD1. Germline CDR1 reads SGHRS; CDR2 reads YFSETQ. This CDR3 is built from 15 residues. The junction had 7 bases not matched to a gene; V was cut back by 4 bases and J by 1 base.

The V call is TRBV25-1, the J call TRBJ2-1; D may be TRBD2 (6 bases). The CDR3 runs 17 residues. Per germline, CDR1 MGHDK and CDR2 SYGVNS. Deletions cut 1 base from V and 4 bases from J, with 17 bases between. The CDR3: CASSELGGGKGYNEQFF. For the CDR3, the DNA is TGTGCCAGCAGTGAATTGGGGGGTGGAAAAGGATACAATGAGCAGTTCTTC.

The chain combines TRBV5-6 with TRBJ2-7; tentatively, D is TRBD2 (6 bases). Trimming took off 4 bases at V and 7 bases at J, with 12 bases between the two ends. Germline V gives CDR1 SGHDT, CDR2 YYEEEE. This CDR3 is built from 12 residues. CDR3 protein: CASSQGTGEQYF. For the CDR3, the DNA is TGTGCCAGCAGCCAAGGGACTGGGGAGCAGTACTTC.

The chain has TRBV5-1 and TRBJ1-1; TRBD1 aligns across 7 bases. CDR1 SGHRS and CDR2 YFSETQ come from the germline V gene. There are 15 residues in the CDR3. V lost 4 bases and J lost 0; bases outside the gene matches: 6. CDR3 sequence reads: CASSLSGQLNTEAFF. The DNA of the CDR3 is TGCGCCAGCAGCCTATCGGGACAGCTGAACACTGAAGCTTTCTTT.

This clone was counted once. V is TRBV30 and J is TRBJ1-1; the match to TRBD1 covers 8 bases. Germline V gene sequence: CDR1 GTSNPN, CDR2 SVGIG (reference sequence). V lost 1 base to trimming and J lost 0 bases; unmatched junction nucleotides: 4. The length of the CDR3 is 15 residues. CDR3 amino acids: CAWSAGQGLNTEAFF. The CDR3 DNA reads as TGTGCCTGGAGTGCAGGACAGGGTCTGAACACTGAAGCTTTCTTT. Based on the CDR3 plus reference TRBV30 and TRBJ1-1, the full variable domain is SQTIHQWPATLVQPVGSPLSLECTVEGTSNPNLYWYRQAAGRGLQLLFYSVGIGQISSEVPQNLSASRPQDRQFILSSKKLLLSDSGFYLCAWSAGQGLNTEAFFGQGTRLTVV.

The chain is built from TRBV12-3 or TRBV12-4 and TRBJ1-5; D remains ambiguous. The ends were cut back, 3 bases at V and 4 bases at J, with 4 bases in the middle. CDR3 length equals 12 residues. This CDR3 is CASSFRNQPQHF. In nucleotides, the CDR3 is TGTGCCAGCAGTTTTCGTAATCAGCCCCAGCATTTT.

V usage is TRBV7-9 and J usage is TRBJ1-4; 7 bases are a match to TRBD1. This CDR3 has 18 amino acids. J was trimmed by 3 bases and V by 5 bases; bases with no gene match: 15. Germline assignment: CDR1 SEHNR and CDR2 FQNEAQ (reference sequence). CDR3 loop: CASSPPDRTKRANEKLFF. CDR3 DNA: TGTGCCAGCAGCCCTCCGGACAGGACGAAAAGGGCTAATGAAAAACTGTTTTTT.

The chain couples TRBV19 to TRBJ2-4; TRBD1 matches 11 bases. The CDR3 spans 16 residues. CDR1 is LNHDA and CDR2 is SQIVND in the germline V gene (reference sequence). J was trimmed by 8 bases and V by 4 bases; bases with no gene match: 10. DNA for the CDR3: TGTGCCAGTAGTAATAACTCCGGGACAGGGGGGCACATTCAGTACTTC. It is translated as CASSNNSGTGGHIQYF.

J is TRBJ1-1 and V is TRBV11-1; D gene uncertain. The germline V gene has CDR1 SGHAT and CDR2 FQDESV (reference sequence). This CDR3 spans 14 amino acids. The V and J ends lost 3 bases and 6 bases respectively, with 14 bases between them. The CDR3 nucleotides are TGTGCCAGCAGCTTTCAAACCGCTAAGCCTGAAGCTTTCTTT. This encodes CASSFQTAKPEAFF.

This rearrangement joins TRBV9 to TRBJ1-1, with D possibly matching TRBD1 (5 bases). Germline values: CDR1 SGDLS, CDR2 YYNGEE. Trimming took 0 bases from V and 6 from J, leaving 15 bases between them. The CDR3 is made up of 15 amino acids. CDR3 sequence: CASSVDGGNYAEAFF. The CDR3 coding sequence is TGTGCCAGCAGCGTAGACGGGGGGAACTACGCTGAAGCTTTCTTT.

In its sample, this clone was seen a few times. The chain has TRBV28 and TRBJ1-2; 9 bases line up with TRBD1. This CDR3 spans 18 amino acids. With V trimmed by 5 bases and J by 3 bases, 16 bases remained unmatched. Per the germline V gene, CDR1 is MDHEN and CDR2 is SYDVKM. The CDR3 loop is CASSGPPGQGSPDYGYTF. CDR3 in DNA: TGTGCCAGCAGTGGGCCACCGGGACAGGGATCGCCCGACTATGGCTACACCTTC.

Only one count was recorded for this clone. V usage is TRBV4-1 and J usage is TRBJ1-4; 10 bases match TRBD1. The CDR3 is 16 residues long. V lost 4 bases to trimming and J lost 8 bases; unmatched junction nucleotides: 10. Germline loops: CDR1 MGHRA, CDR2 YSYEKL. The CDR3 nucleotides read TGCGCCAGCAGCCTAAATACCGGGACAGGGGTAGAAAAACTGTTTTTT. As protein: CASSLNTGTGVEKLFF.

The chain has TRBV10-3 and TRBJ2-5; TRBD1 matches at 12 bases. The J segment lost 7 bases and the V segment lost 4 bases, leaving 7 bases of the junction unmatched. Germline-derived CDR1 and CDR2 are ENHRY and SYGVKD. This CDR3 spans 15 amino acids. CDR3 in amino acids: CAISGTGTGGLTQYF. CDR3 bases: TGTGCCATCAGTGGGACCGGGACAGGGGGCTTGACCCAGTACTTC.

The gene calls are TRBV7-2 and TRBJ1-5; TRBD1 might be the D (6 bases). Germline V gene sequence: CDR1 SGHTA, CDR2 FQGNSA. With 2 bases removed from V and 2 bases from J, the gap between germline ends came to 10 bases. The CDR3 length is 15 residues. The DNA for the CDR3 is TGTGCCAGCAGCTTATGGGGACACCGCAATCAGCCCCAGCATTTT. It encodes CASSLWGHRNQPQHF.

This sequence joins TRBV7-3 and TRBJ2-5; D remains ambiguous. Germline V CDR1 and CDR2: SGHTA, FQGTGA. Trimming removed 1 base from V and 4 bases from J, with 4 bases in between. The CDR3 contains 12 residues. In nucleotides, the CDR3 is TGTGCCAGCAGCTTAAGCGGAGAGACCCAGTACTTC. This gives the protein CASSLSGETQYF.

The CDR3 loop reads CASSSPGQGYGELFF. The CDR3 DNA is TGTGCCAGCAGCTCTCCCGGACAGGGTTACGGGGAGCTGTTTTTT. J is TRBJ2-2 and V is TRBV7-8; 8 nucleotides line up with TRBD1. Germline CDR1 SGHVS, CDR2 FQNEAQ. The J segment lost 7 bases and the V segment lost 4 bases, leaving 8 bases of the junction unmatched. This CDR3 region has 15 residues. Looking up the rest from reference TRBV7-8 and TRBJ2-2 gives the full variable domain: GAGVSQSPRYKVAKRGQDVALRCDPISGHVSLFWYQQALGQGPEFLTYFQNEAQLDKSGLPSDRFFAERPEGSVSTLKIQRTQQEDSAVYLCASSSPGQGYGELFFGEGSRLTVL.

The rearrangement joins TRBV5-4 to TRBJ1-2, with a possible D match to TRBD1 (6 bases). The V and J ends lost 3 bases and 5 bases respectively, with 14 bases between them. The germline gives CDR1 SGHNT, CDR2 YYREEE (reference sequence). This CDR3 region has 14 residues. CDR3 protein: CASSWHDRLYGYTF. In DNA, the CDR3 is TGTGCCAGCAGCTGGCATGACAGGCTTTATGGCTACACCTTC. Full variable domain (outside the CDR3, taken from reference TRBV5-4 and TRBJ1-2): ETGVTQSPTHLIKTRGQQVTLRCSSQSGHNTVSWYQQALGQGPQFIFQYYREEENGRGNFPPRFSGLQFPNYSSELNVNALELDDSALYLCASSWHDRLYGYTFGSGTRLTVV.

The rearrangement joins TRBV24-1 to TRBJ1-1, with D possibly matching TRBD1 (5 bases). This CDR3 has 12 residues. CDR1 and CDR2 from the germline V gene are KGHDR and SFDVKD. V was pared by 4 bases and J by 8 bases, with 10 bases between. The CDR3 is CATSERGLEAFF. As DNA, the CDR3 is TGTGCCACCAGTGAAAGGGGACTGGAAGCTTTCTTT.